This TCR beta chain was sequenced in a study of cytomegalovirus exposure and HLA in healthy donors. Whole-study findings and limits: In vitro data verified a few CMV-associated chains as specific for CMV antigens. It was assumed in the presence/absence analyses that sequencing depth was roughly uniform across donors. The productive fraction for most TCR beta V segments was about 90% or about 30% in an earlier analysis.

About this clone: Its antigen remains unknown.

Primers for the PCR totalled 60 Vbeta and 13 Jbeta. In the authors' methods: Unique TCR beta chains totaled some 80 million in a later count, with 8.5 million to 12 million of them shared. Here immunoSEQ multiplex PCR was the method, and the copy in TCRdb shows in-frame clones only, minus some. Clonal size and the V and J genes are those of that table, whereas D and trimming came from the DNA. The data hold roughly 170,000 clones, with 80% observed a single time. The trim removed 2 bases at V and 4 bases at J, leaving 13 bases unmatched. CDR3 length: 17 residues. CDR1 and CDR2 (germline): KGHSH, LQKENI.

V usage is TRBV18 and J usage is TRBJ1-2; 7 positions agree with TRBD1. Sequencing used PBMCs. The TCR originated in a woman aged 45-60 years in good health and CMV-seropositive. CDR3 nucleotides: TGTGCCAGCTCACCAGTCGATGGACAGGTTATGGGCTATGGCTACACCTTC. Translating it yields CASSPVDGQVMGYGYTF.